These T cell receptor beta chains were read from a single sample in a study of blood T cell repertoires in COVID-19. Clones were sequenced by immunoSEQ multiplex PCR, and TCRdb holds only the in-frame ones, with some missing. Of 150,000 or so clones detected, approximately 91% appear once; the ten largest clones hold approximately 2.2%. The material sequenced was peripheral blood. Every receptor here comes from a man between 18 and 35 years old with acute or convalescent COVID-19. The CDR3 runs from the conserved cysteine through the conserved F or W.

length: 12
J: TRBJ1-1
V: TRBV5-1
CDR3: CASTWDRGEAFF

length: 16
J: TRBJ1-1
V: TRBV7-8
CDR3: CASSPWTGGGGTEAFF

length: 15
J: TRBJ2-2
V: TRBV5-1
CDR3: CASSFAVPNTGELFF

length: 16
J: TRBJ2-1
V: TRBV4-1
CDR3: CASSPGGLAGYNEQFF

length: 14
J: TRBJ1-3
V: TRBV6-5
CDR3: CASSPGGTGNTIYF

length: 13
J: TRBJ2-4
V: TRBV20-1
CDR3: CSARAVAKNIQYF

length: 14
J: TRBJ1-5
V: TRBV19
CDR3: CASRPQGVFQPQHF

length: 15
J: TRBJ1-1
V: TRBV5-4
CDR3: CASTRTGRTDTEAFF

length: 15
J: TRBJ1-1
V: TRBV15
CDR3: CATSRDHIMNTEAFF

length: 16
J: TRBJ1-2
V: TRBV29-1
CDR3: CSVEFRNDRDYYGYTF

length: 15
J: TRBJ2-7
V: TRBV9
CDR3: CASSVEGQGGNEQYF

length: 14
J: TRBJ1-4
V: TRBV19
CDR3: CASSIVVRGEKLFF

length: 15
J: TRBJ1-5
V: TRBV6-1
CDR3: CASSEQLQGSQPQHF

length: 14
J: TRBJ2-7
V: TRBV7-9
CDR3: CASSSGLPAYEQYF

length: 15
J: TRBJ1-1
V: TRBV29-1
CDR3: CSVSGRVEENTEAFF

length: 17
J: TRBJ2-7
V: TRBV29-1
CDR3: CSVAPGQVSRVAYEQYF

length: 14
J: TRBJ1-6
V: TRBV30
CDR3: CAWNSGHNKSPLHF

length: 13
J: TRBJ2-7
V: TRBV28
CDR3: CASSLSGVEEQYF

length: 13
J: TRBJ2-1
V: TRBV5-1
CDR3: CASSLAWPNEQFF

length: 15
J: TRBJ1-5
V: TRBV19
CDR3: CASIKGMGSNQPQHF

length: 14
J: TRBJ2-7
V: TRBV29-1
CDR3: CSVRGGQGAYEQYF

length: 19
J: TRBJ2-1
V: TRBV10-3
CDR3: CAIRGTSGRHLSSYNEQFF

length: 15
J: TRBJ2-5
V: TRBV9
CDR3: CASSVGKGRRETQYF

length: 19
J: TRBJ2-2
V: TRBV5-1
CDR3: CASSLGVGHHPSNTGELFF

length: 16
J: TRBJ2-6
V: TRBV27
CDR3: CASSLPTGAGANVLTF

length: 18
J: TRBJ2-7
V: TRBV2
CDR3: CASSEGRRLKYSSYEQYF

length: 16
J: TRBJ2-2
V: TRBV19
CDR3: CASSIDRSTNTGELFF

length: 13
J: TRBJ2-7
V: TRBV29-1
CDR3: CSVVRDSTYEQYF

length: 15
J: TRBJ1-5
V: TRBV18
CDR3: CASSPGADSNQPQHF

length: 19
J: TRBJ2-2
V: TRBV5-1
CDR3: CASSLDLGQGILWTGELFF

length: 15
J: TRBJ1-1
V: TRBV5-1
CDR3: CASSLAKVRGTEAFF

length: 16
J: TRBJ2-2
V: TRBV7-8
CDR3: CASSLEGGANTGELFF

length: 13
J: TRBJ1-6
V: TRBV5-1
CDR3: CASHGQGDSPLHF

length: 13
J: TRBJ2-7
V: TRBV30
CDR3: CAWSGTGAYEQYF

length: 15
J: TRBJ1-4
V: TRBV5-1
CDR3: CASSYGQGGGEKLFF

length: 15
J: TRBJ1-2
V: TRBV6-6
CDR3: CASSSPGHLNYGYTF

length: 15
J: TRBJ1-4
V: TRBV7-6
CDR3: CASSLPGQANEKLFF

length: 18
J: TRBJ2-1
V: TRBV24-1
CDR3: CATSDPALARSSYNEQFF

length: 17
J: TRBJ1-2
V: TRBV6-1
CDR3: CASSELGQGFSNYGYTF

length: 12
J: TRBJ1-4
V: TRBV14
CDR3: CASSILQGKLFF

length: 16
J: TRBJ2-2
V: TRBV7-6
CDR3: CASSIRDIRNTGELFF

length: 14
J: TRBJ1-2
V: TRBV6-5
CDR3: CASSDSLQGWGYTF

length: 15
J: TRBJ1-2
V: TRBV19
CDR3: CASSTRGGPLYGYTF

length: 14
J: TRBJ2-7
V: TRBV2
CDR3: CASNGLAGLYEQYF

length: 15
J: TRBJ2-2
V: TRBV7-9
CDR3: CASSLERTGAGELFF

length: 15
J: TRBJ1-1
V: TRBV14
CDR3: CASSPSTGMNTEAFF